One sample yielded the 10 T cell receptor beta chains listed below, sequenced in a study of T cells in localized non-small cell lung cancer. This table comes from immunoSEQ multiplex PCR, and its TCRdb copy is limited to in-frame clones, with some not included. The sample lists approximately 30,000 clones, about 81% occurring once. Specimen: peripheral blood, collected before any cancer treatment. The receptors shown here come from a male donor aged 60 or over with stage II squamous cell lung carcinoma.

This clone came up a few times. The V and J genes are TRBV19 and TRBJ2-1; D remains ambiguous. This CDR3 has 14 amino acids. CDR1 LNHDA and CDR2 SQIVND come from the germline V gene (reference sequence). V lost 3 bases and J 11 bases, leaving 17 bases between the germline ends. The CDR3 here is CASSIPSVTRKQFF. CDR3 in DNA: TGTGCCAGTAGTATCCCCTCGGTGACGAGGAAGCAGTTCTTC.

V and J are TRBV7-2 and TRBJ2-5; 9 nucleotides match TRBD2. The junction had 13 bases not matched to a gene; V was cut back by 5 bases and J by 3 bases. The germline V gene has CDR1 SGHTA and CDR2 FQGNSA. This CDR3 contains 17 residues. The CDR3 region is CASSPGVAGAGEETQYF. The CDR3 nucleotides are TGTGCCAGCAGCCCCGGGGTAGCGGGAGCGGGGGAAGAGACCCAGTACTTC.

A few counts support this clone. In the same sample, other DNA sequences code for this CDR3. The genes are TRBV19 and TRBJ1-4; D is perhaps TRBD1 (6 bases). Germline V lookup: CDR1 LNHDA, CDR2 SQIVND (reference sequence). The CDR3 length is 16 residues. V was pared by 7 bases and J by 4 bases, with 19 bases between. In DNA, the CDR3 is TGTGCCAGTATGGGGGTTCAAGGACAGAATAATGAAAAACTGTTTTTT. This gives the protein CASMGVQGQNNEKLFF.

The chain has TRBV7-9 and TRBJ2-7, with 8 nucleotides matching TRBD1. The CDR3 runs 12 residues. Looked up from germline, CDR1 is SEHNR and CDR2 is FQNEAQ (reference sequence). Trimming took 5 bases from V and 6 from J; bases not matched to a gene: 3. This chain's CDR3 is CASSPGTGEQYF. Written as DNA, the CDR3 is TGTGCCAGCAGCCCGGGGACAGGCGAGCAGTACTTC.

The CDR3 protein is CASSFMAGGNGYTF. CDR3 bases: TGTGCCAGCAGCTTCATGGCAGGGGGTAATGGCTACACCTTC. The chain joins TRBV7-9 to TRBJ1-2; TRBD1 matches 7 bases. Germline-derived CDR1 and CDR2 are SEHNR and FQNEAQ (reference sequence). With V trimmed by 3 bases and J by 6 bases, 7 bases remained unmatched. This CDR3 spans 14 amino acids.

This clone was recorded once. This chain links TRBV5-1 with TRBJ2-3, with D hard to call. In germline, CDR1 is SGHRS, CDR2 YFSETQ. The CDR3 sequence is 15 residues long. V was shortened by 1 base and J by 0 bases, with 9 bases between the two germline ends. CDR3 loop: CASSLRAHSTDTQYF. In DNA, the CDR3 is TGCGCCAGCAGCTTGCGGGCTCATAGCACAGATACGCAGTATTTT.

V usage is TRBV11-3 and J usage is TRBJ2-3; no firm D call. Trimming removed 7 bases from V and 6 bases from J, with 11 bases in between. Germline CDR1 SGHNT, CDR2 YENEEA. The CDR3 totals 12 residues. The CDR3 region is CASTRGRDTQYF. In DNA form, the CDR3 reads TGTGCCAGCACCCGAGGACGGGATACGCAGTATTTT.

V gene TRBV19 combines with J gene TRBJ1-4; D might be TRBD1 (5 bases). Germline CDR1 and CDR2: LNHDA and SQIVND (reference sequence). The CDR3 has 17 amino acids. V was clipped by 5 bases and J by 0 bases, with 16 bases between them. CDR3 region: CASSLGAAIPTNEKLFF. The CDR3, as DNA: TGTGCCAGTAGTCTCGGGGCAGCAATTCCAACTAATGAAAAACTGTTTTTT. The variable domain in full, with the rest retrieved from reference TRBV19 and TRBJ1-4, is DGGITQSPKYLFRKEGQNVTLSCEQNLNHDAMYWYRQDPGQGLRLIYYSQIVNDFQKGDIAEGYSVSREKKESFPLTVTSAQKNPTAFYLCASSLGAAIPTNEKLFFGSGTQLSVL.

This clone has a single count. This chain links TRBV6-6 with TRBJ2-1; a possible D gene is TRBD2 (7 bases). V was trimmed by 5 bases and J by 3 bases, leaving 14 bases between them. Germline CDR1 MNHNY, CDR2 SVGAGI (reference sequence). The CDR3 sequence is 15 residues long. DNA for the CDR3: TGTGCCAGCAGTGACCCCGGGGGGCTCTACAATGAGCAGTTCTTC. This gives the protein CASSDPGGLYNEQFF.

In its sample, this clone ranks as medium-sized. V and J are TRBV11-2 and TRBJ1-1; possibly TRBD1 for D (6 bases). V shed 5 bases and J shed 1 base, with 20 bases lying between them. From germline, CDR1 is SGHAT and CDR2 FQNNGV. The CDR3 extends over 17 amino acids. The CDR3 DNA reads TGTGCCAGCAGCCCTCCCTTTATGAGAGGGGGGAACACTGAAGCTTTCTTT. It specifies CASSPPFMRGGNTEAFF.